The 30 T cell receptor beta chains listed next were all sequenced from one sample in a study of T-cell reconstitution after alpha-beta-depleted transplantation in children. Preparation of the TCRbeta library used unique molecular identifiers. From the PCR reads, TCRdb called clonotypes with MiXCR, one entry per CDR3 protein. The sample holds about 98,000 distinct CDR3 sequences, more than 20% seen once. Sequences were derived from PBMCs, sampled before TCRalphabeta/CD19-depleted stem cell transplant. Receptor source: a boy under 10 years old with acute lymphoblastic leukemia, due to receive a stem cell transplant.

This clonotype was seen a few times. The chain recombines TRBV20-1 with TRBJ2-7; no reliable D call. With 3 bases removed from V and 0 bases from J, the gap between germline ends came to 12 bases. Germline CDR1 is DFQATT and CDR2 is SNEGSKA (reference sequence). The CDR3 totals 14 residues. The CDR3 is CSASPQRRSYEQYF. The CDR3 nucleotides read TGCAGTGCTAGCCCCCAGCGCCGCTCCTACGAGCAGTACTTC.

This clonotype was seen a handful of times. This CDR3 reads CASSASGRSTDTQYF. CDR3 DNA sequence: TGCGCCAGTTCGGCTAGCGGTCGGAGCACAGATACGCAGTATTTT. The gene calls are TRBV10-1 and TRBJ2-3; 7 bases align to TRBD2. The germline V gene encodes CDR1 WNHNN and CDR2 SYGVQD (reference sequence). The CDR3 runs 15 residues. V gave up 9 bases and J gave up 0 bases; unmatched junction bases: 9.

This clonotype was seen a handful of times. This rearrangement joins TRBV7-2 to TRBJ2-2; 7 bases agree with TRBD2. The CDR3 sequence is 14 residues long. Germline CDR1 reads SGHTA; CDR2 reads FQGNSA. Trimming took 3 bases from V and 2 from J; bases not matched to a gene: 0. CDR3 region: CASSLGLNTGELFF. CDR3 sequence (DNA): TGTGCCAGCAGCTTGGGACTAAACACCGGGGAGCTGTTTTTT. Using reference TRBV7-2 and TRBJ2-2 for the parts outside the CDR3, the full variable domain is GAGVSQSPSNKVTEKGKDVELRCDPISGHTALYWYRQSLGQGLEFLIYFQGNSAPDKSGLPSDRFSAERTGGSVSTLTIQRTQQEDSAVYLCASSLGLNTGELFFGEGSRLTVL.

V gene TRBV30 combines with J gene TRBJ2-3; D remains ambiguous. The CDR3 has 13 residues. Germline V CDR1 and CDR2: GTSNPN, SVGIG (reference sequence). V was trimmed by 2 bases and J by 4 bases, leaving 10 bases between them. CDR3 in amino acids: CAWSFGAADTQYF. As DNA, the CDR3 is TGTGCCTGGAGTTTTGGTGCGGCAGATACGCAGTATTTT.

This rearrangement joins TRBV28 to TRBJ2-5; tentatively, D is TRBD2 (6 bases). This CDR3 is built from 16 residues. V was pared by 2 bases and J by 5 bases, with 18 bases between. Germline V gene lookup returns CDR1 MDHEN and CDR2 SYDVKM. This chain's CDR3 is CASSLLSGGAWETQYF. In DNA form, the CDR3 reads TGTGCCAGCAGTTTACTAAGCGGAGGGGCCTGGGAGACCCAGTACTTC.

The table lists this clonotype with many counts. Written as DNA, the CDR3 is TGTGCCAGCAGCCTCCGCATTGGTTCTGGCAGTGAGCAGTTCTTC. This gives the protein CASSLRIGSGSEQFF. The chain has TRBV7-2 and TRBJ2-1; D is ambiguous. The germline V gene encodes CDR1 SGHTA and CDR2 FQGNSA. This CDR3 is built from 15 residues. V gave up 5 bases and J gave up 9 bases, with 20 bases separating them.

CDR3 loop: CASSSVGEIGELFF. CDR3 in DNA: TGTGCCAGCAGCTCCGTAGGGGAGATCGGGGAGCTGTTTTTT. The chain recombines TRBV11-2 with TRBJ2-2, with D tentatively TRBD1 or TRBD2 (5 bases each). CDR3 length: 14 residues. Germline assignment: CDR1 SGHAT and CDR2 FQNNGV. Trimming cost V 4 bases and J 7 bases, with 13 bases left between them.

This sequence joins TRBV7-2 and TRBJ2-3, with D maybe TRBD1 (5 bases). CDR1 and CDR2 (germline): SGHTA, FQGNSA. V lost 0 bases to trimming and J lost 4 bases, with 11 bases between them. This CDR3 contains 15 residues. The CDR3 DNA reads TGTGCCAGCAGCTTAGCAGCGATCAGGGCAGATACGCAGTATTTT. Amino acid sequence: CASSLAAIRADTQYF.

V gene TRBV12-3 or TRBV12-4 combines with J gene TRBJ2-1; 7 positions match TRBD2. The CDR3 length is 17 residues. V lost 6 bases, J lost 5 bases, and 16 bases stayed unmatched. The CDR3 nucleotides read TGTGCCAGCAGCTTTTCTAGCGGAGGGCTTGGAGACAATGAGCAGTTCTTC. Its translation is CASSFSSGGLGDNEQFF.

This chain uses TRBV6-1 with TRBJ2-3; D uncertain. Trimming took 7 bases from V and 8 from J, leaving 10 bases between them. CDR3 length: 11 residues. The germline CDR1 and CDR2 sequences are MNHNS and SASEGT. The CDR3, as DNA: TGTGCCAGCACGTCAGGCGGTACGCAGTATTTT. It encodes CASTSGGTQYF.

The chain links TRBV20-1 to TRBJ2-7, with TRBD2 identical over 12 bases. Germline V CDR1 and CDR2: DFQATT, SNEGSKA (reference sequence). CDR3 length: 14 residues. The ends lost 6 bases at V and 5 bases at J; junction bases unmatched: 8. CDR3 protein: CSAILAGGIDEQYF. CDR3 bases: TGCAGTGCGATACTAGCGGGAGGAATCGACGAGCAGTACTTC.

Ten or more counts support this clonotype. The gene calls are TRBV6-2 or TRBV6-3 and TRBJ2-7; TRBD2 matches at 11 bases. After removal of 2 bases from V and 3 bases from J, the junction contained 0 bases not matched to a gene. Per the germline V gene, CDR1 is MNHEY and CDR2 is SVGEGT. The CDR3 loop spans 14 amino acids. The CDR3 bases are TGTGCCAGCAGTTACGGGACTAGCGGCTACGAGCAGTACTTC. Translated, it gives CASSYGTSGYEQYF.

A few counts support this clonotype. The V call is TRBV27, the J call TRBJ1-2, with 7 bases lining up with TRBD1. This CDR3 has 13 amino acids. Trimming cost V 6 bases and J 4 bases; bases outside gene matches: 5. Germline V gene lookup returns CDR1 MNHEY and CDR2 SMNVEV (reference sequence). The CDR3 is CASSGGTAYGYTF. Here the CDR3 DNA reads TGTGCCAGCAGCGGAGGGACAGCCTATGGCTACACCTTC.

The V and J genes are TRBV6-5 and TRBJ1-5; tentatively, D is TRBD1 (5 bases). V shed 2 bases and J shed 9 bases, with 14 bases lying between them. CDR1 and CDR2 (germline): MNHEY, SVGAGI. CDR3 length: 14 residues. The CDR3 DNA sequence: TGTGCCAGCAGTTACGGGGCAGGCTCCGGGCCCCAGCATTTT. Translated: CASSYGAGSGPQHF.

The J gene is TRBJ2-1, the V gene TRBV20-1; 7 positions match TRBD2. Unmatched junction bases numbered 15, after V lost 5 bases and J lost 5 bases. Per the germline V gene, CDR1 is DFQATT and CDR2 is SNEGSKA (reference sequence). The CDR3 sequence is 16 residues long. The CDR3 region has the DNA TGCAGTGCTGTTCCCGACTTGCGGGAGATTAACAATGAGCAGTTCTTC. This gives the protein CSAVPDLREINNEQFF.

With regard to this clonotype: The CDR3 does not end in the conserved phenylalanine or tryptophan, so this is likely a read error. V usage is TRBV27 and J usage is TRBJ2-3; 7 bases match TRBD2. Germline values: CDR1 MNHEY, CDR2 SMNVEV (reference sequence). After removal of 3 bases from V and 6 bases from J, the junction contained 6 bases not matched to a gene. This CDR3 is 14 amino acids long. The CDR3 DNA is TGTGCCAGCAGTTTGCTAGCGGAGCTTGATACGCAGTATTTG. Translated: CASSLLAELDTQYL.

This sequence joins TRBV28 and TRBJ2-1; unclear D gene. Germline V gene sequence: CDR1 MDHEN, CDR2 SYDVKM. V was trimmed by 5 bases and J by 3 bases, leaving 17 bases between them. This CDR3 contains 16 residues. CDR3 sequence reads: CASSPLGPERYNEQFF. Written as DNA, the CDR3 is TGTGCCAGCAGTCCACTTGGCCCCGAGCGCTACAATGAGCAGTTCTTC.

In its sample, this clonotype was seen a few times. In DNA form, the CDR3 reads TGTGCCAGCAGCTTTAAGGGTAGGGGCAATCAGCCCCAGCATTTT. Its protein is CASSFKGRGNQPQHF. V gene TRBV5-6 combines with J gene TRBJ1-5; D remains unclear. This CDR3 spans 15 amino acids. Deletions cut 2 bases from V and 2 bases from J, with 11 bases between. Germline CDR1 and CDR2: SGHDT and YYEEEE.

There are a few counts of this clonotype. The chain has TRBV20-1 and TRBJ2-7, with TRBD1 matching 8 bases. The CDR3 has 14 residues. Germline CDR1 and CDR2: DFQATT and SNEGSKA (reference sequence). J lost 3 bases, V lost 6 bases, and 10 bases had no gene match. CDR3 region: CSAETGVALYEQYF. CDR3 sequence (DNA): TGCAGTGCCGAGACAGGGGTCGCTCTCTACGAGCAGTACTTC.

This clonotype was observed a handful of times. The genes are TRBV12-3 or TRBV12-4 and TRBJ2-1, with D tentatively TRBD2 (5 bases). The CDR3 runs 11 residues. Trimming took 3 bases from V and 15 from J, leaving 12 bases between them. CDR3 DNA: TGTGCCAGCAGTTTCCCAGGAGGAGTGTTCTTC. Its protein is CASSFPGGVFF.

This clonotype has just a few counts. The rearrangement joins TRBV12-3 or TRBV12-4 to TRBJ1-1; possibly TRBD1 for D (5 bases). Trimming shortened V by 8 bases and J by 7 bases, and 14 bases separated the two germline ends. CDR3 length: 12 residues. The CDR3 bases are TGTGCCAGCGGAACAGGCTCAAATGAAGCTTTCTTT. This sequence encodes CASGTGSNEAFF.

This clonotype was counted ten times or more. This chain links TRBV7-7 with TRBJ2-1; 11 positions agree with TRBD2. Looked up from germline, CDR1 is SSHAT and CDR2 is FNYEAQ (reference sequence). Losses at the gene ends were 5 bases for V and 4 bases for J; bases not matched to a gene: 4. The length of the CDR3 is 15 residues. CDR3 sequence reads: CASSLGTSGYNEQFF. CDR3 bases: TGTGCCAGCAGCCTCGGGACTAGCGGTTACAATGAGCAGTTCTTC.

This clonotype was counted a few times. The chain couples TRBV5-1 to TRBJ2-7; possible D gene TRBD1, 6 bases. This CDR3 region has 15 residues. In germline, CDR1 is SGHRS, CDR2 YFSETQ. Trimming took off 1 base at V and 0 bases at J, with 11 bases between the two ends. The CDR3 sequence: CASSLSPGDSYEQYF. The CDR3 coding sequence is TGCGCCAGCAGCTTGAGTCCAGGGGACTCCTACGAGCAGTACTTC.

The chain recombines TRBV27 with TRBJ2-1, with 10 bases fitting TRBD2. Germline V lookup: CDR1 MNHEY, CDR2 SMNVEV (reference sequence). After removal of 5 bases from V and 5 bases from J, the junction contained 6 bases not matched to a gene. CDR3 size: 15 residues. The CDR3 DNA sequence: TGTGCCAGCAGTGTAACTAGCGGGACTCACAATGAGCAGTTCTTC. It specifies CASSVTSGTHNEQFF.

This clonotype was seen more than once but under ten times. The chain carries TRBV10-3 and TRBJ2-2, with 14 bases aligning to TRBD2. Trimming at V came to 2 bases and at J to 5 bases, leaving 10 bases not matched to a gene. CDR1 is ENHRY and CDR2 is SYGVKD in the germline V gene. The CDR3 runs 19 residues. The CDR3 DNA sequence: TGTGCCATCAGTGAGGCACCTCCGGGACTAGCGGGAGTTACCGGGGAGCTGTTTTTT. It encodes CAISEAPPGLAGVTGELFF.

The chain couples TRBV3-1 to TRBJ2-7, with D hard to call. The germline V gene encodes CDR1 LGHDT and CDR2 YNNKEL (reference sequence). Trimming cost V 1 base and J 6 bases, with 19 bases left between them. The CDR3 sequence is 16 residues long. CDR3 amino acids: CASSQVGASGKGEQYF. CDR3 nucleotides: TGTGCCAGCAGCCAAGTAGGAGCTAGTGGAAAGGGCGAGCAGTACTTC.

This chain joins TRBV4-3 and TRBJ2-3; D call uncertain. CDR1 is LGHNA and CDR2 is YSLEER in the germline V gene. The length of the CDR3 is 15 residues. Trimming pared 0 bases from V and 2 bases from J, leaving 9 bases between. DNA for the CDR3: TGCGCCAGCAGCCAAGATCAGGTTGCCACAGATACGCAGTATTTT. Translation: CASSQDQVATDTQYF.

This chain joins TRBV29-1 and TRBJ2-7; tentative D call: TRBD2 (6 bases). V dropped 7 bases and J dropped 0 bases, with 13 bases sitting between them. The length of the CDR3 is 13 residues. Germline V gene lookup returns CDR1 SQVTM and CDR2 ANQGSEA. The CDR3 DNA sequence: TGCAGCGCGGAGGGGCGGGACTCCTACGAGCAGTACTTC. Translating it yields CSAEGRDSYEQYF.

CDR3 coding DNA: TGCGCCAGCAGCTTGGGACAGTTTGCTGAGACCCAGTACTTC. Its protein product is CASSLGQFAETQYF. The chain recombines TRBV5-1 with TRBJ2-5, with D possibly being TRBD1 (5 bases). Trimming stripped 0 bases from V and 5 bases from J, with 11 bases between. CDR3 length equals 14 residues. Germline V gene data show CDR1 as SGHRS and CDR2 as YFSETQ.

This clonotype came up many times. J is TRBJ2-5 and V is TRBV20-1; D is unclear. This CDR3 is 19 amino acids long. Germline lookup yields CDR1 DFQATT and CDR2 SNEGSKA (reference sequence). Trimming took 3 bases from V and 5 from J, leaving 31 bases between them. CDR3 in DNA: TGCAGTGCTAGTTCCCCACTTGCCTATTCGACGTTGAAGGGCGAGACCCAGTACTTC. The encoded protein is CSASSPLAYSTLKGETQYF.